The source of this T cell receptor (beta chain) is a study of T cells in Graves' hyperthyroidism and ophthalmopathy. The TCR beta CDR3 regions underwent amplification using RNA transcripts as the source. A first-round RT-PCR of the TCR CDR3 used the HTBI primer set. TCRdb reanalysed the multiplex PCR reads using MiXCR and keeps one entry per CDR3 protein. The repertoire holds under 400,000 distinct CDR3 sequences, roughly a fifth seen once, with 50% in the top ten. Germline CDR1 is SGHRS and CDR2 is YFSETQ. This CDR3 region has 16 residues. J lost 2 bases, V lost 1 base, and 6 bases had no gene match. Diagnoses rested on clinical symptoms, serum thyroxine and TRAb, thyroid ultrasound and orbital computed tomography. Regarding the study as a whole: A median 6.5 months before onset, the model predicted ophthalmopathy.

Concerning this clonotype itself: Its antigen is unidentified.

The chain couples TRBV5-1 to TRBJ2-3; 8 bases agree with TRBD2. The sample was blood. This sequence originates from a woman between 45 and 65 years old with Graves' hyperthyroidism. This CDR3 reads CASSLISGAYTDTQYF. The CDR3 region has the DNA TGCGCCAGCAGCTTGATTAGCGGGGCCTACACAGATACGCAGTATTTT.